This T cell receptor beta chain originates from a study of cytomegalovirus exposure and HLA in healthy donors. Use of 60 Vbeta and 13 Jbeta primers characterized the PCR. Assay used: immunoSEQ multiplex PCR; TCRdb lists only in-frame clones, some missing. The data hold about 140,000 clones, with over 70% observed a single time. Turning to this clone: Its antigen is unknown. This CDR3 is also generated by other DNA sequences in the sample.

Germline loops: CDR1 SGHTA, CDR2 FQGNSA. V was clipped by 0 bases and J by 4 bases, with 10 bases between them. The CDR3 is made up of 14 amino acids. Study-level findings and limits: Presence/absence analysis assumed near-uniform sequencing depth across donors.

The sequence derives from a man younger than 30 in good health and CMV-seronegative. The chain uses TRBV7-2 and TRBJ2-7, with D unresolved. Specimen: PBMCs. CDR3 in DNA: TGTGCCAGCAGCTTAGCGGGCAGTTCATACGAGCAGTACTTC. Translating gives CASSLAGSSYEQYF.